This passage covers 18 T cell receptor beta chains from one sample sequenced in a study of T cell responses to AZD1222 COVID-19 vaccine. Method: immunoSEQ multiplex PCR; TCRdb's copy keeps in-frame clones and lacks some. The profile shows some 100,000 clones, more than 75% of them singletons. Sequences were derived from peripheral blood, sampled on day 0 of MenACWY control vaccination. All receptors come from an adult in good health.

Only a few counts were recorded for this clone. V is TRBV15 and J is TRBJ2-2; D unclear. Trimming took off 0 bases at V and 1 base at J, with 3 bases between the two ends. The CDR3 consists of 14 residues. Per the germline V gene, CDR1 is LNHNV and CDR2 is YYDKDF (reference sequence). In DNA, the CDR3 is TGTGCCACCAGCAGAGATCTGAACACCGGGGAGCTGTTTTTT. This sequence encodes CATSRDLNTGELFF.

With respect to this clone: This same CDR3 is encoded by further DNA sequences in the sample. The chain recombines TRBV18 with TRBJ2-5; no clear D. This CDR3 spans 13 amino acids. The ends were cut back, 2 bases at V and 0 bases at J, with 4 bases in the middle. The germline V gene has CDR1 KGHSH and CDR2 LQKENI. CDR3: CASSPGNQETQYF. The CDR3 DNA reads TGTGCCAGCTCACCAGGGAACCAAGAGACCCAGTACTTC.

This chain connects TRBV20-1 to TRBJ2-7, with TRBD2 identical over 9 bases. The CDR3 is 15 residues long. Trimming removed 3 bases from V and 3 bases from J; junction bases left unmatched: 9. CDR1 is DFQATT and CDR2 is SNEGSKA in the germline V gene (reference sequence). The CDR3 here is CSASLSGSGSYEQYF. The DNA for the CDR3 is TGCAGTGCTAGTCTTAGCGGGAGTGGAAGCTACGAGCAGTACTTC.

The rearrangement links TRBV11-2 to TRBJ2-5; either TRBD1 or TRBD2 may supply D (5 bases each). The germline gives CDR1 SGHAT, CDR2 FQNNGV. Deletions cut 4 bases from V and 2 bases from J, with 14 bases between. This CDR3 comprises 15 residues. As DNA, the CDR3 is TGTGCCAGCAGCTCGGGACCTCCCGTTCAAGAGACCCAGTACTTC. This sequence encodes CASSSGPPVQETQYF.

The J gene is TRBJ2-2, the V gene TRBV28, with D unresolved. CDR1 is MDHEN and CDR2 is SYDVKM in the germline V gene. V was trimmed by 3 bases and J by 3 bases, leaving 5 bases between them. This CDR3 is built from 13 residues. CDR3 bases: TGTGCCAGCAGTTTTGAATACACCGGGGAGCTGTTTTTT. Translated: CASSFEYTGELFF.

The chain combines TRBV10-3 with TRBJ2-2, with D perhaps matching TRBD2 (6 bases). Germline CDR1 and CDR2: ENHRY and SYGVKD. Trimming took off 7 bases at V and 2 bases at J, with 11 bases between the two ends. This CDR3 has 14 residues. This chain's CDR3 is CAIKPSDNTGELFF. CDR3 nucleotides: TGTGCCATCAAACCTAGCGACAACACCGGGGAGCTGTTTTTT.

This clone appeared a single time. The chain links TRBV7-3 to TRBJ2-5, with 9 bases aligning to TRBD1. The CDR3 sequence is 14 residues long. Unmatched junction bases numbered 6, after V lost 5 bases and J lost 5 bases. Germline-derived CDR1 and CDR2 are SGHTA and FQGTGA. CDR3 sequence reads: CASSEQGAGETQYF. The DNA of the CDR3 is TGTGCCAGCAGCGAACAGGGGGCGGGTGAGACCCAGTACTTC.

The chain uses TRBV28 and TRBJ1-5; the D is unclear. The length of the CDR3 is 13 residues. Trimming left V 5 bases short and J 0 bases short, with 5 bases between. Germline CDR1 reads MDHEN; CDR2 reads SYDVKM. The CDR3 sequence is CASSQDSNQPQHF. Written as DNA, the CDR3 is TGTGCCAGCAGTCAGGATAGCAATCAGCCCCAGCATTTT.

This chain uses TRBV19 with TRBJ1-4; 10 bases match TRBD1. From germline, CDR1 is LNHDA and CDR2 SQIVND (reference sequence). Trimming at V came to 4 bases and at J to 10 bases, leaving 12 bases not matched to a gene. The CDR3 runs to 16 residues. The CDR3 DNA follows: TGTGCCAGTAGTACCAGCCGACAGGGGGCATATGGAAAACTGTTTTTT. Protein sequence: CASSTSRQGAYGKLFF.

The chain employs TRBV5-4 and TRBJ1-1; the match to TRBD1 covers 7 bases. Per germline, CDR1 SGHNT and CDR2 YYREEE (reference sequence). CDR3 size: 13 residues. After removal of 7 bases from V and 4 bases from J, the junction contained 7 bases not matched to a gene. CDR3 bases: TGTGCCAGCTCGACAGGGAGTTTCACTGAAGCTTTCTTT. It codes for CASSTGSFTEAFF.

The DNA for the CDR3 is TGTGCCAGCAGCAAACAGGCAACTAATGAAAAACTGTTTTTT. Its translation is CASSKQATNEKLFF. This sequence joins TRBV28 and TRBJ1-4; TRBD1 might be the D (5 bases). Trimming stripped 6 bases from V and 0 bases from J, with 8 bases between. CDR1 and CDR2 from the germline V gene are MDHEN and SYDVKM. The CDR3 runs 14 residues.

J is TRBJ1-6 and V is TRBV15; unclear D gene. V lost 0 bases and J lost 9, with 6 bases in between. This CDR3 has 13 amino acids. Per germline, CDR1 LNHNV and CDR2 YYDKDF (reference sequence). The CDR3 region has the DNA TGTGCCACCAGCAGAGATTTGGGTTCACCCCTCCACTTT. Its translation is CATSRDLGSPLHF.

The V and J genes are TRBV6-5 and TRBJ1-1; no reliable D call. The CDR3 covers 15 residues. Per the germline V gene, CDR1 is MNHEY and CDR2 is SVGAGI. Trimming shortened V by 7 bases and J by 1 base, and 16 bases separated the two germline ends. The CDR3 coding sequence is TGTGCCAGCACAAGGGCGATCTACCCGAACACTGAAGCTTTCTTT. It encodes CASTRAIYPNTEAFF.

The V and J genes are TRBV19 and TRBJ2-1, with unresolved D. V gave up 5 bases and J gave up 0 bases, with 11 bases separating them. The CDR3 consists of 15 residues. CDR1 LNHDA and CDR2 SQIVND come from the germline V gene (reference sequence). The CDR3 DNA follows: TGTGCCAGTAGTCTGAGCGTGAGCTCCTACAATGAGCAGTTCTTC. Its protein product is CASSLSVSSYNEQFF. The variable domain in full, completed from reference TRBV19 and TRBJ2-1, reads DGGITQSPKYLFRKEGQNVTLSCEQNLNHDAMYWYRQDPGQGLRLIYYSQIVNDFQKGDIAEGYSVSREKKESFPLTVTSAQKNPTAFYLCASSLSVSSYNEQFFGPGTRLTVL.

On this clone itself: At one end, the junction sequence differs from germline, possibly due to a read error. The J gene is TRBJ2-7, the V gene TRBV6-5; D might be TRBD1 or TRBD2, each matching 5 bases. The germline V gene encodes CDR1 MNHEY and CDR2 SVGAGI. The CDR3 runs 13 residues. The CDR3 coding sequence is TGTGCCAGCAGTGACTCCTGGGGGAACGAGCAGTACTTC. The encoded protein is CASSDSWGNEQYF.

This clone has more than one count but fewer than ten. The chain couples TRBV19 to TRBJ1-4; D gene ambiguous. V lost 5 bases to trimming and J lost 7 bases, with 17 bases between them. Looked up from germline, CDR1 is LNHDA and CDR2 is SQIVND (reference sequence). The CDR3 contains 15 residues. CDR3 sequence: CASSHSGQYGEKLFF. DNA for the CDR3: TGTGCCAGTAGTCACTCTGGGCAATATGGTGAAAAACTGTTTTTT. Filled out from reference TRBV19 and TRBJ1-4, the complete variable domain reads DGGITQSPKYLFRKEGQNVTLSCEQNLNHDAMYWYRQDPGQGLRLIYYSQIVNDFQKGDIAEGYSVSREKKESFPLTVTSAQKNPTAFYLCASSHSGQYGEKLFFGSGTQLSVL.

This clone was picked up a small number of times. This chain links TRBV12-3 or TRBV12-4 with TRBJ1-6; TRBD1 matches 7 bases. J lost 10 bases, V lost 6 bases, and 6 bases had no gene match. CDR3 length: 13 amino acids. The CDR3 bases are TGTGCCAGCAGACAAACAGGGGACTCACCCCTCCACTTT. Amino acids: CASRQTGDSPLHF.

The V gene is TRBV2, the J gene TRBJ1-1; unclear D gene. Germline-derived CDR1 and CDR2 are SNHLY and FYNNEI. Trimming removed 6 bases from V and 0 bases from J, with 11 bases in between. This CDR3 region has 14 residues. DNA for the CDR3: TGTGCCAGCAGCCCAATGAACTTGAACACTGAAGCTTTCTTT. Its protein product is CASSPMNLNTEAFF.